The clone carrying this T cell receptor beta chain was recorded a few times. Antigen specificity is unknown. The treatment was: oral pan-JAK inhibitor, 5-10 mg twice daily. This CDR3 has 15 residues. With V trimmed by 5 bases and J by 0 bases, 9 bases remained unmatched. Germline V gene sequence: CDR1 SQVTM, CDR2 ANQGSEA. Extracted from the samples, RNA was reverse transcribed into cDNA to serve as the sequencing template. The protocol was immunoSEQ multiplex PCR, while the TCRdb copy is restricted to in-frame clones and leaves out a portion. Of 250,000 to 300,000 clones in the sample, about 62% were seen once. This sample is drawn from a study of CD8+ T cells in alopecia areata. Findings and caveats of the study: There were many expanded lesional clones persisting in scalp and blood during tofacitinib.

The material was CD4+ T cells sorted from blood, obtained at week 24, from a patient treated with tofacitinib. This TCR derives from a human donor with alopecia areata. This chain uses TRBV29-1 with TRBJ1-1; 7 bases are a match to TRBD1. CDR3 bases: TGCAGCGTTCCCGGCACAGGGGCTATGAACACTGAAGCTTTCTTT. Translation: CSVPGTGAMNTEAFF.